Given below is one T cell receptor beta chain in context. The antigen is not known. V gave up 1 base and J gave up 4 bases; unmatched junction bases: 7. CDR1 is SEHNR, CDR2 FQNEAQ, per germline (reference sequence). The CDR3 spans 18 residues. This sample is drawn from a study of brain metastases from non-small cell lung cancer. Study-wide findings and caveats: Compared with primary tumors, brain metastases showed less T-cell infiltration. Compared with their matched primary tumors, roughly two thirds of brain metastases showed expanded T-cell clones. TCR repertoires overlapped largely between brain metastases and matched primaries.

Sequenced by immunoSEQ multiplex PCR; TCRdb stores in-frame clones only, minus some. The data show hundreds of clones, with about 86% seen just once and approximately 10% held by the top ten. The sequence was obtained from a donor over 35 with non-small cell lung cancer. Sequencing input: primary lung tumor tissue. The chain links TRBV7-9 to TRBJ2-1; the match to TRBD2 covers 13 bases. Here the CDR3 DNA reads TGTGCCAGCAGCTTAGGAGGGACTAGCGGGATCCGATACAATGAGCAGTTCTTC. Amino acids: CASSLGGTSGIRYNEQFF.